This entry is about one TCR beta chain. Its antigen is currently not known. Within one base of it there is no much larger clone, and no base qualities were kept. This record comes from a study of blood T cell repertoires in COVID-19 (TCRdb year 2020). Looking at the study overall: Samples covering the acute and convalescent phases of COVID-19 were provided by collaborators in the United States, Italy and Spain. The material from the prospective study consisted of cDNA or gDNA derived from T cells, B-cell-depleted T cells, or PBMCs. Deeply sampled blood TCRbeta repertoires from subjects exposed to, actively infected with, or recovered from COVID-19 were included in the dataset. The repertoires were released in a freely available public database meant as a resource for research on the immune response to SARS-CoV-2. Samples were obtained from the ongoing ImmuneRACE study (first 160 participants) and from roughly 1,300 subjects provided by 6 global collaborators. Sample metadata almost always included a de-identified subject ID, COVID-19 status, age in years and sex. HLA class I and class II types, where available, came from metadata supplied by the sample provider rather than from assay-based typing. The paper as a whole reports these results and caveats: The amount of clinical and demographic metadata varied by source and participant and was provided uncurated.

CDR1 and CDR2, per the germline V gene (reference sequence), are SEHNR and FQNEAQ. Including the terminal cysteine and phenylalanine, the CDR3 comprises 14 residues. The CDR3 DNA has 42 bases and is translated from base 1. Trimming takes 5 bases from V and 3 bases from J, and the germline ends sit 11 bases apart. TCRbeta CDR3 regions were amplified from genomic DNA using the immunoSEQ Assay, a bias-controlled multiplex PCR. Per the source publication's procedure: The number of nucleated cells in each sample was estimated from the amplification of reference gene primers within the assay. Sequence reads were collapsed and filtered to measure the absolute abundance of every unique TCRbeta CDR3 rearrangement. For each sample, productive Simpson clonality was calculated as the square root of Simpson's diversity index over productive rearrangements. Here the immuneACCESS table is served through TCRdb, limited to in-frame sequences with V and J called. Missing clones are a known gap in these copies; in checked studies unresolved V genes cover under half, and the rest lacks a known reason. The D gene and trimming were derived from the DNA, and the V and J assignments and clone size from that table. This sample gives roughly 140,000 clones in total; over 75% of them show up just once. The top ten clones comprise 2.5% to 3.5% of the sample.

The collaborating institutions used their own protocols to collect whole blood in K2EDTA tubes. Collaborator samples were shipped for TCRbeta analysis as frozen whole blood, isolated PBMCs, or DNA extracted from either sample type. This clonotype was obtained from an older woman with active COVID-19. Source material: peripheral blood. In this chain, TRBV7-9 is recombined with TRBJ1-5; a confident D gene designation cannot be given. The base sequence is TGTGCCAGCAGCCACGACACGAACAATCAGCCCCAGCATTTT. This yields the protein CASSHDTNNQPQHF.